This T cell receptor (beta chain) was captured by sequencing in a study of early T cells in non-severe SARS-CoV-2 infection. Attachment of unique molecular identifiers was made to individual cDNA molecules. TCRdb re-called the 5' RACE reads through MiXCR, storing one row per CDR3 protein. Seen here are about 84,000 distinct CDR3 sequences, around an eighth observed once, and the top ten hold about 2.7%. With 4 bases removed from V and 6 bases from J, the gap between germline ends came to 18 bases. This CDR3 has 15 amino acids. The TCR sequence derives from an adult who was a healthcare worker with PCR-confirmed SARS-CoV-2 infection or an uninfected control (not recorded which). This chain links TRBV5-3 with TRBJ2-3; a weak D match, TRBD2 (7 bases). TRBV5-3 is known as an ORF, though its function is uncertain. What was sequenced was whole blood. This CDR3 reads CARSLREGDRDTQYF. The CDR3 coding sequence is TGTGCCAGAAGCCTTAGGGAGGGGGACCGGGATACGCAGTATTTT.